This TCR beta chain was recovered during a study of blood T cells in healthy people across ages. Trimming left V 1 base short and J 2 bases short, with 6 bases between. The CDR3 has 13 residues. Next came a second PCR, run for about 6 to 11 cycles, which used a sample-barcoded 5' primer along with a J-beta primer mix. TCRdb analysed the 5' RACE reads with MiXCR anew, one entry per CDR3 protein. In the table there are hundreds of thousands of distinct CDR3 sequences, 25% to 30% of which are singletons. This clonotype was seen many times. This sample was also put to use in a study of T cells of mothers and their children. As reported in that work: Similar thymic selection effects on TCR recombination output appear in pairs, both related and unrelated.

The sequence was collected from a boy aged 10-17 years in good health. The gene calls are TRBV12-3 or TRBV12-4 and TRBJ2-7; D ambiguous. The sequenced material came from blood. The CDR3 nucleotides are TGTGCCAGCAGTTTAGAGAGAGCCTACGAGCAGTACTTC. This sequence encodes CASSLERAYEQYF.